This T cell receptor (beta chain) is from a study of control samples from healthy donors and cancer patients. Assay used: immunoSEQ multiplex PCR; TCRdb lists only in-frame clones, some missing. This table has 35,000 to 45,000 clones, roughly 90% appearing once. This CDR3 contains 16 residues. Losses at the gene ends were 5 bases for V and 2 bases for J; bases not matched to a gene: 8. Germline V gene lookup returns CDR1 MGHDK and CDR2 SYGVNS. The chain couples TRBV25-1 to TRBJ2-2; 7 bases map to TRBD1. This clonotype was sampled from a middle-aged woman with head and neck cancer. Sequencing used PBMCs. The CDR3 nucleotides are TGTGCCAGCAGTAACCCTGGGACAGCTAACACCGGGGAGCTGTTTTTT. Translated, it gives CASSNPGTANTGELFF.